The clone carrying this T cell receptor (beta chain) came up many times. Its antigen remains unknown. Unique molecular identifiers had been added to the TCR beta cDNA libraries. It was from roughly 1.1 to 9.2 million T cells that approximately 500,000 cDNA molecules came. TCRdb ran MiXCR on the PCR reads and lists one entry per CDR3 protein. This sample has 180,000 or so distinct CDR3 sequences, with over 25% found just once. The sample comes from a study of post-analysis software for immune sequencing data. Study findings and constraints: Significantly lower normalized Chao1 diversity was seen in multiple sclerosis patients than in controls.

The sequenced sample was blood. The TCR comes from a girl aged 2 to 17 with multiple sclerosis.

CDR3 region: CASSLAATDTQYF. In DNA form, the CDR3 reads TGTGCCAGCAGCTTAGCGGCGACGGATACGCAGTATTTT. V and J are TRBV7-9 and TRBJ2-3; D remains ambiguous. With 0 bases removed from V and 6 bases from J, the gap between germline ends came to 7 bases. Looked up from germline, CDR1 is SEHNR and CDR2 is FQNEAQ (reference sequence). CDR3 length: 13 residues.